The 12 T cell receptor beta chains reported below all come from one sample, sequenced in a study of T-cell reconstitution after alpha-beta-depleted transplantation in children. Preparing the TCRbeta library involved the use of unique molecular identifiers. TCRdb recomputed calls from the PCR reads with MiXCR, one row per CDR3 protein. This sample has approximately 640,000 distinct CDR3 sequences, with roughly 17% found just once. The starting material was PBMCs from the stem cell graft donor, obtained from the stem cell graft. The source of these receptors is a human donor who donated a stem cell graft to a child with acute myeloid leukemia.

This rearrangement joins TRBV20-1 to TRBJ2-1; TRBD1 matches 9 bases. V lost 0 bases to trimming and J lost 6 bases; unmatched junction nucleotides: 18. Germline CDR1 DFQATT, CDR2 SNEGSKA (reference sequence). This CDR3 is 19 amino acids long. The CDR3 coding sequence is TGCAGTGCTAGAGATAGACCCAGACCAGGGACAGGGTTAGGCAATGAGCAGTTCTTC. Amino acids: CSARDRPRPGTGLGNEQFF.

The rearrangement joins TRBV7-9 to TRBJ2-1; D remains ambiguous. Germline values: CDR1 SEHNR, CDR2 FQNEAQ (reference sequence). CDR3 length: 13 amino acids. V gave up 7 bases and J gave up 6 bases, with 13 bases separating them. The CDR3 is CASIFPKTNEQFF. The CDR3 DNA is TGTGCCAGCATCTTTCCCAAGACCAATGAGCAGTTCTTC.

The V call is TRBV7-9, the J call TRBJ1-2; D not certain. The CDR3 runs to 14 residues. V was trimmed by 1 base and J by 2 bases, leaving 8 bases between them. Germline CDR1 SEHNR, CDR2 FQNEAQ (reference sequence). CDR3 protein: CASSLDLDNYGYTF. In DNA form, the CDR3 reads TGTGCCAGCAGCTTAGATTTGGACAACTATGGCTACACCTTC.

This clonotype was detected many times. The chain carries TRBV4-3 and TRBJ1-3; 9 bases align to TRBD1. Per germline, CDR1 LGHNA and CDR2 YSLEER. With V trimmed by 4 bases and J by 1 base, 8 bases remained unmatched. CDR3 length: 17 residues. The CDR3 loop is CASSLEPGQGSGNTIYF. In DNA form, the CDR3 reads TGCGCCAGCAGCCTAGAACCGGGACAGGGATCTGGAAACACCATATATTTT.

Only a few counts were recorded for this clonotype. The CDR3 DNA reads TGTGCCAGCTCACCACGGACAGGGTGGCTCTTTTGCTGTTTTTTT. Encoded protein: CASSPRTGWLFCCFF. J is TRBJ1-4 and V is TRBV18; 8 bases line up with TRBD1. The CDR3 runs 15 residues. Trimming cost V 1 base and J 17 bases; bases outside gene matches: 15. Germline V CDR1 and CDR2: KGHSH, LQKENI.

This clonotype was seen once. J is TRBJ2-7 and V is TRBV7-2; 8 nucleotides align to TRBD1. The CDR3 length is 14 residues. Germline CDR1 is SGHTA and CDR2 is FQGNSA. J gave up 1 base and V 5 bases, and 4 bases lay outside the gene matches. CDR3 sequence (DNA): TGTGCCAGCAGCCGGACAGGGACGTCCTACGAGCAGTACTTC. Its translation is CASSRTGTSYEQYF.

A few counts support this clonotype. The chain carries TRBV14 and TRBJ2-7, with D possibly matching TRBD2 (7 bases). The CDR3 covers 15 residues. V shed 0 bases and J shed 8 bases, with 17 bases lying between them. Germline-derived CDR1 and CDR2 are SGHDN and FVKESK. Written as DNA, the CDR3 is TGTGCCAGCAGCCAAGATCTTGGCGGGGGCGCCAAGCAGTACTTC. This sequence encodes CASSQDLGGGAKQYF.

The chain couples TRBV7-7 to TRBJ2-1; D perhaps matches TRBD1 (5 bases). CDR3 size: 15 residues. Germline values: CDR1 SSHAT, CDR2 FNYEAQ (reference sequence). Trimming took off 2 bases at V and 4 bases at J, with 12 bases between the two ends. CDR3 in DNA: TGTGCCAGCAGCTTAAATAGCCCAGGGTACAATGAGCAGTTCTTC. Its translation is CASSLNSPGYNEQFF.

This chain uses TRBV11-2 with TRBJ1-2; D gene ambiguous. The CDR3 spans 16 residues. The V and J ends lost 5 bases and 0 bases respectively, with 16 bases between them. From germline, CDR1 is SGHAT and CDR2 FQNNGV. CDR3 in amino acids: CASSPGPEVPNYGYTF. The CDR3 DNA reads TGTGCCAGCAGCCCAGGCCCGGAAGTTCCTAACTATGGCTACACCTTC.

This chain links TRBV5-1 with TRBJ2-3; TRBD2 agrees at 11 bases. V dropped 4 bases and J dropped 5; count of bases not matched to a gene: 9. This CDR3 spans 16 amino acids. The germline CDR1 and CDR2 sequences are SGHRS and YFSETQ. In nucleotides, the CDR3 is TGCGCCAGCAGCCCCGCGGGACTAGCGGCGGTAGATACGCAGTATTTT. Translating it yields CASSPAGLAAVDTQYF.

This clonotype was seen many times. The V gene is TRBV29-1, the J gene TRBJ1-1; D remains ambiguous. This CDR3 contains 11 residues. Germline V gene sequence: CDR1 SQVTM, CDR2 ANQGSEA. V was clipped by 4 bases and J by 2 bases, with 5 bases between them. This CDR3 is CSVGENTEAFF. As DNA, the CDR3 is TGCAGCGTTGGAGAAAACACTGAAGCTTTCTTT.

This clonotype was seen many times. The V and J genes are TRBV29-1 and TRBJ2-7; D is unclear. The CDR3 is 13 amino acids. Germline V gene lookup returns CDR1 SQVTM and CDR2 ANQGSEA. V lost 5 bases and J lost 2, with 13 bases in between. The CDR3 spells CSVSAHGTYEQYF. As DNA, the CDR3 is TGCAGCGTTTCAGCACACGGTACCTACGAGCAGTACTTC.